Reported below is one T cell receptor (beta chain). Since no conserved phenylalanine or tryptophan closes the CDR3, a read error is the likely cause. TCRdb itself ran the PCR reads through MiXCR, one entry per CDR3 protein. The sample includes roughly 100,000 distinct CDR3 sequences, about half of them seen just once. This record belongs to a study of CDR3 diversity in severe acne. Per germline, CDR1 MGHDK and CDR2 SYGVNS. This CDR3 has 13 amino acids. Trimming stripped 0 bases from V and 6 bases from J, with 9 bases between. The clonotype originates from a male donor with acne. The sequenced material came from blood. The chain joins TRBV25-1 to TRBJ2-7, with D possibly called TRBD1 or TRBD2 (5 bases each). The CDR3 DNA follows: TGTGCCAGCAGTGAATACGAGGGGTGCGAGCAGTACCTC. It specifies CASSEYEGCEQYL.